These 18 T cell receptor beta chains were sequenced from one sample in a study of cytomegalovirus exposure and HLA in healthy donors. PCR employed 60 Vbeta and 13 Jbeta primers. The table came from immunoSEQ multiplex PCR; TCRdb's copy has only in-frame clones and leaves some out. The sample holds roughly 180,000 clones, over 70% seen once. Sequencing was performed on PBMCs. The receptor source for this set is a man under 40 in good health and CMV-seropositive.

The rearrangement joins TRBV5-6 to TRBJ2-1; TRBD2 aligns across 12 bases. V was pared by 4 bases and J by 12 bases, with 11 bases of the junction left unmatched. Germline V gene data show CDR1 as SGHDT and CDR2 as YYEEEE. The CDR3 totals 15 residues. CDR3 sequence (DNA): TGTGCCAGCAGCCCGGGACTAGCGGGTGCATGGGGGCAGTTCTTC. Protein sequence: CASSPGLAGAWGQFF.

V gene TRBV30 combines with J gene TRBJ1-1; D unclear. Germline V gives CDR1 GTSNPN, CDR2 SVGIG (reference sequence). There are 11 residues in the CDR3. V gave up 4 bases and J gave up 1 base, with 4 bases separating them. The CDR3 bases are TGTGCCTGGAACAGGAACACTGAAGCTTTCTTT. It translates to CAWNRNTEAFF.

The V gene is TRBV4-2, the J gene TRBJ1-5; TRBD1 is a possible D gene (5 bases). Between the trimmed V and J ends, which lost 0 bases and 2 bases, there was a span of 17 bases. The CDR3 is made up of 18 amino acids. Germline V gene data show CDR1 as LGHNA and CDR2 as YNFKEQ. The CDR3 spells CASSQDLLGGGGNQPQHF. The CDR3 DNA is TGTGCCAGCAGCCAAGATCTGTTAGGCGGGGGAGGCAATCAGCCCCAGCATTTT.

The chain joins TRBV18 to TRBJ1-1; 9 bases are shared with TRBD1. The germline V gene has CDR1 KGHSH and CDR2 LQKENI. Germline trimming cut 3 bases from V and 0 bases from J; bases unmatched to any gene: 14. This CDR3 region has 19 residues. In nucleotides, the CDR3 is TGTGCCAGCTCACCCCGCCTCCCCGGGACAGGGAACATGAACACTGAAGCTTTCTTT. As protein: CASSPRLPGTGNMNTEAFF.

CDR3 amino acids: CAIKIDGGNNEQFF. CDR3 DNA sequence: TGTGCCATCAAAATCGACGGGGGGAACAATGAGCAGTTCTTC. This chain connects TRBV2 to TRBJ2-1, with TRBD2 matching 7 bases. CDR1 and CDR2 from the germline V gene are SNHLY and FYNNEI. CDR3 size: 14 residues. V lost 10 bases and J lost 5; bases outside the gene matches: 11.

This clone was detected only a few times. The CDR3 sequence: CASSQDAGGLYSGANVLTF. The CDR3 DNA reads TGCGCCAGCAGCCAAGATGCCGGGGGGCTGTACTCTGGGGCCAACGTCCTGACTTTC. The chain uses TRBV4-3 and TRBJ2-6, with D maybe TRBD2 (7 bases). This CDR3 spans 19 amino acids. V gave up 0 bases and J gave up 0 bases, with 15 bases separating them. CDR1 is LGHNA, CDR2 YSLEER, per germline.

The gene calls are TRBV11-2 and TRBJ2-2, with 9 bases aligning to TRBD1. CDR3 length equals 14 residues. V lost 6 bases to trimming and J lost 7 bases; unmatched junction nucleotides: 6. Per the germline V gene, CDR1 is SGHAT and CDR2 is FQNNGV. This CDR3 reads CASSLRQGVGELFF. The CDR3 nucleotides are TGTGCCAGCAGTCTTAGACAGGGGGTCGGGGAGCTGTTTTTT. Complete variable domain (other parts from reference TRBV11-2 and TRBJ2-2): EAGVAQSPRYKIIEKRQSVAFWCNPISGHATLYWYQQILGQGPKLLIQFQNNGVVDDSQLPKDRFSAERLKGVDSTLKIQPAKLEDSAVYLCASSLRQGVGELFFGEGSRLTVL.

The chain uses TRBV18 and TRBJ2-3, with a weak D call TRBD1 (5 bases). The CDR3 has 15 residues. Germline CDR1 and CDR2: KGHSH and LQKENI. V lost 5 bases and J lost 2, with 14 bases in between. The CDR3 sequence is CASSANPGITDTQYF. The CDR3 DNA reads TGTGCCAGCTCAGCAAACCCAGGGATCACAGATACGCAGTATTTT.

This chain uses TRBV5-1 with TRBJ2-2; 9 nucleotides agree with TRBD2. The CDR3 spans 15 residues. CDR1 SGHRS and CDR2 YFSETQ come from the germline V gene. V lost 5 bases to trimming and J lost 0 bases; unmatched junction nucleotides: 2. This chain's CDR3 is CASRAGGANTGELFF. CDR3 nucleotide sequence: TGCGCCAGCAGGGCGGGAGGGGCGAACACCGGGGAGCTGTTTTTT. The entire variable domain, with the rest obtained from reference TRBV5-1 and TRBJ2-2, is as follows: KAGVTQTPRYLIKTRGQQVTLSCSPISGHRSVSWYQQTPGQGLQFLFEYFSETQRNKGNFPGRFSGRQFSNSRSEMNVSTLELGDSALYLCASRAGGANTGELFFGEGSRLTVL.

In its sample, this clone was seen a few times. This sequence joins TRBV4-1 and TRBJ1-6; 7 nucleotides line up with TRBD1. V lost 4 bases to trimming and J lost 6 bases; unmatched junction nucleotides: 3. Looked up from germline, CDR1 is MGHRA and CDR2 is YSYEKL. The CDR3 has 14 amino acids. The CDR3 is CASSRGQSNSPLHF. DNA of the CDR3: TGCGCCAGCAGCCGGGGACAGAGTAATTCACCCCTCCACTTT.

The rearrangement links TRBV18 to TRBJ2-2, with a tentative D call TRBD1 (6 bases). The length of the CDR3 is 15 residues. V dropped 1 base and J dropped 1 base, with 7 bases sitting between them. Germline CDR1 is KGHSH and CDR2 is LQKENI. CDR3 loop: CASSPRQENTGELFF. CDR3 in DNA: TGTGCCAGCTCACCACGACAGGAGAACACCGGGGAGCTGTTTTTT. The full variable domain, in which reference TRBV18 and TRBJ2-2 provide the parts outside the CDR3, is NAGVMQNPRHLVRRRGQEARLRCSPMKGHSHVYWYRQLPEEGLKFMVYLQKENIIDESGMPKERFSAEFPKEGPSILRIQQVVRGDSAAYFCASSPRQENTGELFFGEGSRLTVL.

The chain's CDR3 is CASSPFQGGYTEAFF. DNA of the CDR3: TGTGCCAGCAGTCCCTTCCAGGGGGGTTATACTGAAGCTTTCTTT. The V and J genes are TRBV2 and TRBJ1-1; 7 bases align to TRBD1. The trim removed 5 bases at V and 5 bases at J, leaving 11 bases unmatched. Germline V gene data show CDR1 as SNHLY and CDR2 as FYNNEI. The CDR3 runs 15 residues.

The V and J genes are TRBV7-8 and TRBJ1-1, with 7 bases matching TRBD1. J gave up 4 bases and V 6 bases, and 8 bases lay outside the gene matches. The CDR3 is 14 residues long. From germline, CDR1 is SGHVS and CDR2 FQNEAQ. Here the CDR3 DNA reads TGTGCCAGCAGGCTACAGGGGACGGGCACTGAAGCTTTCTTT. Residues: CASRLQGTGTEAFF.

The rearrangement links TRBV5-1 to TRBJ2-2, with 11 bases matching TRBD2. V was clipped by 6 bases and J by 4 bases; unmatched bases: 5. This CDR3 is 15 amino acids long. From germline, CDR1 is SGHRS and CDR2 YFSETQ. CDR3 nucleotide sequence: TGCGCCAGCACCGGGACTAGCGGACCCACCGGGGAGCTGTTTTTT. This sequence encodes CASTGTSGPTGELFF.

This chain connects TRBV11-2 to TRBJ2-3; 8 nucleotides match TRBD2. The CDR3 runs to 13 residues. Germline CDR1 and CDR2: SGHAT and FQNNGV. V trimming: 6 bases; J trimming: 6 bases; junction bases outside the gene matches: 5. The CDR3 reads CASSSAGDDTQYF. The CDR3 DNA sequence: TGTGCCAGCAGTTCAGCGGGGGACGATACGCAGTATTTT.

The genes are TRBV15 and TRBJ2-4, with TRBD2 matching over 7 bases. V lost 0 bases and J lost 2; bases outside the gene matches: 19. CDR1 is LNHNV, CDR2 YYDKDF, per germline (reference sequence). The CDR3 spans 21 residues. CDR3 amino acids: CATSRDRGGSGLVETKNIQYF. DNA for the CDR3: TGTGCCACCAGCAGAGATCGGGGCGGGAGTGGCCTGGTGGAGACCAAAAACATTCAGTACTTC.

The chain recombines TRBV5-4 with TRBJ2-1; 10 nucleotides align to TRBD2. The V and J ends lost 2 bases and 9 bases, in that order; junction bases with no gene match: 2. From germline, CDR1 is SGHNT and CDR2 YYREEE (reference sequence). This CDR3 spans 13 amino acids. The CDR3 sequence: CASSLLAGSEQFF. DNA for the CDR3: TGTGCCAGCAGCTTACTAGCGGGAAGTGAGCAGTTCTTC. The full variable domain, its missing parts supplied by reference TRBV5-4 and TRBJ2-1, is ETGVTQSPTHLIKTRGQQVTLRCSSQSGHNTVSWYQQALGQGPQFIFQYYREEENGRGNFPPRFSGLQFPNYSSELNVNALELDDSALYLCASSLLAGSEQFFGPGTRLTVL.

The gene calls are TRBV6-6 and TRBJ1-2; D is ambiguous. There are 13 residues in the CDR3. Deletions cut 4 bases from V and 2 bases from J, with 8 bases between. Germline lookup yields CDR1 MNHNY and CDR2 SVGAGI (reference sequence). The CDR3 region is CASSSTANYGYTF. CDR3 DNA: TGTGCCAGCAGTTCCACAGCCAACTATGGCTACACCTTC.